The 7 T cell receptor beta chains below were found in one sample sequenced in a study of shared clonotypes between healthy human individuals. Only in-frame clones appear in the TCRdb table, and some are missing; sequencing was by immunoSEQ multiplex PCR. The table records roughly 500,000 clones, 79% of them present only once. The sample comprised PBMCs. Receptors were obtained from a middle-aged woman in good health. Some clones in this sample may be carry-over from other donors' samples.

The chain links TRBV4-1 to TRBJ2-7; 7 bases are a match to TRBD1. V was pared by 0 bases and J by 0 bases, with 11 bases of the junction left unmatched. The germline gives CDR1 MGHRA, CDR2 YSYEKL. The CDR3 sequence is 18 residues long. CDR3 DNA: TGCGCCAGCAGCCAAGATCCCCGGACAGGACAAGCCTCCTACGAGCAGTACTTC. Translation gives CASSQDPRTGQASYEQYF.

In its sample, this clone was seen a few times. V is TRBV15 and J is TRBJ1-2; possible D gene TRBD1, 5 bases. The CDR3 length is 14 residues. V lost 0 bases and J 8 bases, leaving 13 bases between the germline ends. Per the germline V gene, CDR1 is LNHNV and CDR2 is YYDKDF (reference sequence). The CDR3 DNA reads TGTGCCACCAGCAGAGATTGGGGCGGAGGGGGCTACACCTTC. Translating it yields CATSRDWGGGGYTF.

The rearrangement uses TRBV18 and TRBJ1-5; 9 nucleotides match TRBD1. Germline assignment: CDR1 KGHSH and CDR2 LQKENI. V dropped 2 bases and J dropped 6; count of bases not matched to a gene: 2. This CDR3 has 14 residues. The CDR3 protein is CASSPTGGSQPQHF. The CDR3 coding sequence is TGTGCCAGCTCACCAACAGGGGGCAGTCAGCCCCAGCATTTT.

The J gene is TRBJ2-2, the V gene TRBV27; no clear D. V was clipped by 3 bases and J by 3 bases, with 14 bases between them. The CDR3 has 16 residues. The germline V gene encodes CDR1 MNHEY and CDR2 SMNVEV (reference sequence). The CDR3 nucleotides read TGTGCCAGCAGTTTTAACAGACCCCCTTACACCGGGGAGCTGTTTTTT. Translation gives CASSFNRPPYTGELFF.

This chain joins TRBV4-1 and TRBJ2-1; D is uncertain. CDR1 is MGHRA, CDR2 YSYEKL, per germline. V lost 1 base to trimming and J lost 6 bases, with 4 bases between them. The CDR3 is 12 residues long. This chain's CDR3 is CASSQVGNEQFF. The CDR3, as DNA: TGCGCCAGCAGCCAAGTAGGCAATGAGCAGTTCTTC.

Only one count was recorded for this clone. The chain recombines TRBV7-6 with TRBJ2-7; 12 bases line up with TRBD2. The junction had 6 bases not matched to a gene; V was cut back by 1 base and J by 2 bases. The CDR3 contains 17 residues. Germline CDR1 is SGHVS and CDR2 is FNYEAQ. The CDR3 sequence is CASSLGKTSGRPYEQYF. The CDR3 coding sequence is TGTGCCAGCAGCTTAGGGAAGACTAGCGGGAGACCCTACGAGCAGTACTTC.

The gene calls are TRBV2 and TRBJ2-5, with 7 bases aligning to TRBD2. The trim removed 3 bases at V and 3 bases at J, leaving 7 bases unmatched. The CDR3 extends over 15 amino acids. Germline values: CDR1 SNHLY, CDR2 FYNNEI. The CDR3 DNA is TGTGCCAGCAGTGAGGTGTCTAGCGGCAAAGAGACCCAGTACTTC. Amino acids: CASSEVSSGKETQYF.